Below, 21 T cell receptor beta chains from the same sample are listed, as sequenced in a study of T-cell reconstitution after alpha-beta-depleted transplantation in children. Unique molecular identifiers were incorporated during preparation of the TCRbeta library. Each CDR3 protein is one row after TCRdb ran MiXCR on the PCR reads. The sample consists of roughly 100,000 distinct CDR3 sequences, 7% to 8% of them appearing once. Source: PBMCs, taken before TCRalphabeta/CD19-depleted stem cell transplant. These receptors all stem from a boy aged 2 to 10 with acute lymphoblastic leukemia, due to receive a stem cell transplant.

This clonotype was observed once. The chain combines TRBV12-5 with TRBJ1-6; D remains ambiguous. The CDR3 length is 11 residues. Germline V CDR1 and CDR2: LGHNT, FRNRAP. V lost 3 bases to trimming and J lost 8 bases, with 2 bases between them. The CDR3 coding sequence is TGTGCTAGTGGTTTAGATTCACCCCTCCACTTT. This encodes CASGLDSPLHF.

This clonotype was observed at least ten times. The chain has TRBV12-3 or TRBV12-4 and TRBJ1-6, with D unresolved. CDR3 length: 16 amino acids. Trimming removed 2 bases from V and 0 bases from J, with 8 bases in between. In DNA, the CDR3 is TGTGCCAGCAGTTTATGGGAGAGCTCCTATAATTCACCCCTCCACTTT. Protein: CASSLWESSYNSPLHF.

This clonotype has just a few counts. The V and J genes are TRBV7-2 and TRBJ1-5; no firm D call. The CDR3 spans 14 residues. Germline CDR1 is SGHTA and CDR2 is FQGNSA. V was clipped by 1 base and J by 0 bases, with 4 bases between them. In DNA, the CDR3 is TGTGCCAGCAGCTTAGGATTTAGCAATCAGCCCCAGCATTTT. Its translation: CASSLGFSNQPQHF. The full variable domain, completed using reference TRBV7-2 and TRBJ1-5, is GAGVSQSPSNKVTEKGKDVELRCDPISGHTALYWYRQSLGQGLEFLIYFQGNSAPDKSGLPSDRFSAERTGGSVSTLTIQRTQQEDSAVYLCASSLGFSNQPQHFGDGTRLSIL.

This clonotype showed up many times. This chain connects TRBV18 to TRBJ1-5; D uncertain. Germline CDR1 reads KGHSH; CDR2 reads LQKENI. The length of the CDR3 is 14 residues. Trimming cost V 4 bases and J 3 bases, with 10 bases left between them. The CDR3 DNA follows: TGTGCCAGCTCACTACCTCAAATCAATCAGCCCCAGCATTTT. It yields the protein CASSLPQINQPQHF.

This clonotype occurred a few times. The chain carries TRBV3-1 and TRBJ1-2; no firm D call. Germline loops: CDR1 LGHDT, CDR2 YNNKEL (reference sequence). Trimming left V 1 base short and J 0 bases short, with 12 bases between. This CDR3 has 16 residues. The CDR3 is CASSQGGSRANYGYTF. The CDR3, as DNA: TGTGCCAGCAGCCAAGGAGGGAGTCGGGCTAACTATGGCTACACCTTC.

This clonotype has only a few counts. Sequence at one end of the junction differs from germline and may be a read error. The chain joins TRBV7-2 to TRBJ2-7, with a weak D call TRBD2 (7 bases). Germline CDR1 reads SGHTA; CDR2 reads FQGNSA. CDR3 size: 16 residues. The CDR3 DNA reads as TGTGCCAGCACCTTAGAAGGGGGGGTCCGGTCCTACGAGCAGTACTTC. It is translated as CASTLEGGVRSYEQYF.

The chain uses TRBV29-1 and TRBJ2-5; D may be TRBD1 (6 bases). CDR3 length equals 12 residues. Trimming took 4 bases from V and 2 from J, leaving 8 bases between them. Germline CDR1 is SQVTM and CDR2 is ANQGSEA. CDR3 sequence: CSVATGQETQYF. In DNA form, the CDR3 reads TGCAGCGTTGCAACAGGGCAAGAGACCCAGTACTTC.

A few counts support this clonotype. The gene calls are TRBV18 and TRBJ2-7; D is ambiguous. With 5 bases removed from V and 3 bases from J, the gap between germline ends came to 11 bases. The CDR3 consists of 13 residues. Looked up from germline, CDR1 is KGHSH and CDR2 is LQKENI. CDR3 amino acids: CASSADTGYEQYF. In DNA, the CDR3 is TGTGCCAGCTCAGCCGACACCGGCTACGAGCAGTACTTC.

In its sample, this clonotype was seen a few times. In DNA, the CDR3 is TGCAGTGCTCGAACTAGCGGGGTTACAGATACGCAGTATTTT. Protein sequence: CSARTSGVTDTQYF. This chain uses TRBV20-1 with TRBJ2-3, with 10 positions matching TRBD2. The CDR3 is 14 residues long. Germline V gene lookup returns CDR1 DFQATT and CDR2 SNEGSKA (reference sequence). V dropped 5 bases and J dropped 3; count of bases not matched to a gene: 5.

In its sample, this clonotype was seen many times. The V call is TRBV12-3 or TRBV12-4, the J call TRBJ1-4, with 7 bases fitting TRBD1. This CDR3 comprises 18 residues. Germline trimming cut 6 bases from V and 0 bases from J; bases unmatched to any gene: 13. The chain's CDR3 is CASSSGTEMTATNEKLFF. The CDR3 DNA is TGTGCCAGCAGCTCCGGGACAGAGATGACGGCAACTAATGAAAAACTGTTTTTT.

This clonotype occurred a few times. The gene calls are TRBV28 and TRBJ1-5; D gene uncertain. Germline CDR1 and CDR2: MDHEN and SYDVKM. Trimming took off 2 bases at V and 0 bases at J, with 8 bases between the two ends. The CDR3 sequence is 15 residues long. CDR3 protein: CASSLNNFSNQPQHF. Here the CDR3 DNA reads TGTGCCAGCAGTTTAAACAACTTTAGCAATCAGCCCCAGCATTTT.

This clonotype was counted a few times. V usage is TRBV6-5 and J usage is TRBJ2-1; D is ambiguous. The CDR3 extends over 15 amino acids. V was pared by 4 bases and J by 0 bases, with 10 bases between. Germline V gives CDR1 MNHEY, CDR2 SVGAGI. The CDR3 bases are TGTGCCAGCAGTTCCGGCTCCTTCTCCTACAATGAGCAGTTCTTC. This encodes CASSSGSFSYNEQFF.

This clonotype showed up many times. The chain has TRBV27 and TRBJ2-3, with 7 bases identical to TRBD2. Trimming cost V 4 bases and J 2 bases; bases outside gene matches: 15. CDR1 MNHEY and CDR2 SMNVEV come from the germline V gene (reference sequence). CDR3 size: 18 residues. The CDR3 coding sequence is TGTGCCAGCAGTTCCATCCTCGGCGCGGGGGAACACACAGATACGCAGTATTTT. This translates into CASSSILGAGEHTDTQYF.

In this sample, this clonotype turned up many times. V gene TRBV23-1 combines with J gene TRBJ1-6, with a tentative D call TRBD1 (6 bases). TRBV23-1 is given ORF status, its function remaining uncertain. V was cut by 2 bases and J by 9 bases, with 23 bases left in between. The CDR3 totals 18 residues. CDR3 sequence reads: CASSQRGGQPLEPSPLHF. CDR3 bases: TGCGCCAGCAGTCAAAGGGGGGGCCAGCCTTTGGAGCCTTCACCCCTCCACTTT.

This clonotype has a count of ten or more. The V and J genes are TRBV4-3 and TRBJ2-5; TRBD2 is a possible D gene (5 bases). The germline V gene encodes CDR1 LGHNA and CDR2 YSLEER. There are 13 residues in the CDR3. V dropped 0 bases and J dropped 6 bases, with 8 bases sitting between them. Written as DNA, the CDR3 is TGCGCCAGCAGCCAAGAACTAGACCAGACCCAGTACTTC. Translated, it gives CASSQELDQTQYF.

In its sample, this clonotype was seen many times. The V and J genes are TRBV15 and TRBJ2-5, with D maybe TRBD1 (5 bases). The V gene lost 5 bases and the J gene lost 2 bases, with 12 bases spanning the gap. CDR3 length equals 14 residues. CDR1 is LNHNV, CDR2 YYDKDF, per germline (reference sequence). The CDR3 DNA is TGTGCCACCAGCGACAGCAGCCTGCAAGAGACCCAGTACTTC. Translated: CATSDSSLQETQYF.

In DNA, the CDR3 is TGTGCCAGCAGCTCCCACAGGGGCTCCTACGGCTACGGGGCCAACGTCCTGACTTTC. Its translation is CASSSHRGSYGYGANVLTF. This chain connects TRBV3-1 to TRBJ2-6, with 7 positions matching TRBD1. V shed 5 bases and J 4 bases; nucleotides not matched to a gene: 17. Germline V CDR1 and CDR2: LGHDT, YNNKEL (reference sequence). The CDR3 has 19 residues.

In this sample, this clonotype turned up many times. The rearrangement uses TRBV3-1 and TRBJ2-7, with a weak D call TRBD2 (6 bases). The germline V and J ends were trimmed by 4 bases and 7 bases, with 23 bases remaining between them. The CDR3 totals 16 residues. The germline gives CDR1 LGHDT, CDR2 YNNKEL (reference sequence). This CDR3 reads CASSPTLVDYGGEQYF. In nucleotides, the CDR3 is TGTGCCAGCAGCCCTACTCTCGTTGACTACGGAGGGGAGCAGTACTTC.

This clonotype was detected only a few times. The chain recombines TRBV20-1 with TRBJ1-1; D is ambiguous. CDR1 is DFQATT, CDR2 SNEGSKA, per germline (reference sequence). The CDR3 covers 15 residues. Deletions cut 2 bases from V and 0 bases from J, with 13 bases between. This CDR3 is CSARIYQELNTEAFF. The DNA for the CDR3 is TGCAGTGCTAGAATTTACCAGGAGCTGAACACTGAAGCTTTCTTT.

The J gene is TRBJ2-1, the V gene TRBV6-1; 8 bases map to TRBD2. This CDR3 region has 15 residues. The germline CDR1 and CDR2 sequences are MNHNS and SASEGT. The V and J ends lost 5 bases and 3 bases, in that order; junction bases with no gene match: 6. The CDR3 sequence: CASSPGTSIYNEQFF. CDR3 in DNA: TGTGCCAGCAGTCCGGGGACTAGTATCTACAATGAGCAGTTCTTC.

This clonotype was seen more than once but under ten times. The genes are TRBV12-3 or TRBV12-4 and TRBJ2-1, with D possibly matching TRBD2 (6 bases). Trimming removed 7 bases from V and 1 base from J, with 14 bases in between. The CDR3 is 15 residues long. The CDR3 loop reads CASNTAGISYNEQFF. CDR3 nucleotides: TGTGCCAGCAACACGGCGGGAATTTCCTACAATGAGCAGTTCTTC.